Shown below are 24 T cell receptor beta chains from a single sample sequenced in a study of shared clonotypes between healthy human individuals. The table came from immunoSEQ multiplex PCR; TCRdb's copy has only in-frame clones and leaves some out. The sample has more than 1 million clones; 70% to 80% are singletons. The source material was memory CD4+ T cells from PBMCs. Subset specified: CD45RA-negative fraction. The receptors were gathered from a man aged 18 to 30 in good health. Some clones in this sample may be carry-over from other donors' samples.

The chain employs TRBV7-6 and TRBJ1-2, with D possibly matching TRBD1 (5 bases). This CDR3 has 13 residues. V was clipped by 3 bases and J by 0 bases, with 5 bases between them. CDR1 SGHVS and CDR2 FNYEAQ come from the germline V gene. In DNA, the CDR3 is TGTGCCAGCAGCTTGACAGCTAACTATGGCTACACCTTC. Translating it yields CASSLTANYGYTF.

V usage is TRBV5-1 and J usage is TRBJ1-1, with D possibly TRBD1 on 5 matching bases. Germline CDR1 and CDR2: SGHRS and YFSETQ. The CDR3 contains 17 residues. Trimming left V 2 bases short and J 5 bases short, with 22 bases between. The CDR3 sequence: CASSFDANARGATEAFF. CDR3 nucleotide sequence: TGCGCCAGCAGCTTCGACGCTAACGCCCGAGGGGCGACTGAAGCTTTCTTT.

Details on this clone: This CDR3 is also generated by other DNA sequences in the sample. The chain is built from TRBV25-1 and TRBJ1-3; D is uncertain. Germline CDR1 and CDR2: MGHDK and SYGVNS. V lost 8 bases and J lost 4, with 9 bases in between. The CDR3 consists of 12 residues. The chain's CDR3 is CASLSSGNTIYF. CDR3 DNA: TGTGCCAGCCTATCATCCGGAAACACCATATATTTT.

CDR3 nucleotides: TGTGCCAGCATAAAACTGGGGATATCAATGAACACTGAAGCTTTCTTT. Protein product: CASIKLGISMNTEAFF. This chain connects TRBV27 to TRBJ1-1; D gene ambiguous. The CDR3 totals 16 residues. V was shortened by 7 bases and J by 0 bases, with 18 bases between the two germline ends. The germline CDR1 and CDR2 sequences are MNHEY and SMNVEV (reference sequence).

In the case of this clone: This sample also contains other DNA sequences that code for the same CDR3. The chain uses TRBV7-3 and TRBJ2-2, with unresolved D. Germline-derived CDR1 and CDR2 are SGHTA and FQGTGA. The CDR3 runs 14 residues. Trimming pared 5 bases from V and 3 bases from J, leaving 10 bases between. CDR3 region: CASSLNTDTGELFF. In DNA, the CDR3 is TGTGCCAGCAGCCTCAACACGGACACCGGGGAGCTGTTTTTT.

The gene calls are TRBV27 and TRBJ1-1; tentative D call: TRBD1 (5 bases). CDR1 and CDR2 from the germline V gene are MNHEY and SMNVEV (reference sequence). The CDR3 is made up of 14 amino acids. Trimming shortened V by 2 bases and J by 4 bases, and 11 bases separated the two germline ends. The CDR3 DNA is TGTGCCAGCAGTTTAGAGGGGTCTAGCACTGAAGCTTTCTTT. Protein product: CASSLEGSSTEAFF.

Many counts were recorded for this clone. This chain connects TRBV5-1 to TRBJ2-2, with TRBD1 matching 9 bases. CDR1 and CDR2 (germline): SGHRS, YFSETQ. Unmatched junction bases numbered 9, after V lost 5 bases and J lost 7 bases. The CDR3 is 15 residues long. CDR3 nucleotides: TGCGCCAGCAGGGACGGGACAGGGTTTGACGGGGAGCTGTTTTTT. As protein: CASRDGTGFDGELFF.

V gene TRBV2 combines with J gene TRBJ2-1; possible D gene TRBD2, 6 bases. V shed 7 bases and J shed 9 bases, with 22 bases lying between them. The V gene's germline CDR1 is SNHLY and CDR2 FYNNEI. The CDR3 extends over 15 amino acids. The CDR3 protein is CASNPEGRLVGEQFF. CDR3 in DNA: TGTGCCAGCAATCCTGAAGGGAGGTTGGTAGGTGAGCAGTTCTTC. Drawing the rest from reference TRBV2 and TRBJ2-1, the complete variable domain is EPEVTQTPSHQVTQMGQEVILRCVPISNHLYFYWYRQILGQKVEFLVSFYNNEISEKSEIFDDQFSVERPDGSNFTLKIRSTKLEDSAMYFCASNPEGRLVGEQFFGPGTRLTVL.

The chain combines TRBV7-6 with TRBJ2-7; 13 nucleotides line up with TRBD2. Germline V CDR1 and CDR2: SGHVS, FNYEAQ. After removal of 4 bases from V and 5 bases from J, the junction contained 8 bases not matched to a gene. The CDR3 is 16 residues long. The CDR3 spells CASSSGLAGIVDEQYF. CDR3 sequence (DNA): TGTGCCAGCAGCTCGGGACTAGCGGGAATTGTAGACGAGCAGTACTTC.

The rearrangement joins TRBV27 to TRBJ1-2; maybe TRBD1 (5 bases). The V end was cut by 3 bases, the J end by 0 bases, with 8 bases between. This CDR3 spans 14 amino acids. The germline gives CDR1 MNHEY, CDR2 SMNVEV (reference sequence). The CDR3 sequence: CASSFRGANYGYTF. As DNA, the CDR3 is TGTGCCAGCAGTTTTCGGGGGGCTAACTATGGCTACACCTTC.

The chain carries TRBV7-9 and TRBJ2-1; TRBD2 aligns across 10 bases. CDR3 length equals 17 residues. Trimming cost V 5 bases and J 9 bases; bases outside gene matches: 16. The germline gives CDR1 SEHNR, CDR2 FQNEAQ (reference sequence). CDR3 sequence reads: CASSTLAGEVVGGEQFF. In nucleotides, the CDR3 is TGTGCCAGCAGCACGCTAGCGGGAGAAGTGGTCGGGGGTGAGCAGTTCTTC.

The J gene is TRBJ2-3, the V gene TRBV10-3; 9 nucleotides align to TRBD2. Germline V gene lookup returns CDR1 ENHRY and CDR2 SYGVKD. J lost 3 bases, V lost 2 bases, and 12 bases had no gene match. The CDR3 consists of 18 residues. The CDR3 nucleotides read TGTGCCATCAGTGAGAGGGGTAGCGGGAGAGCCAGAACAGATACGCAGTATTTT. This translates into CAISERGSGRARTDTQYF.

With regard to this clone: In the same sample, other DNA sequences code for this CDR3. V usage is TRBV19 and J usage is TRBJ2-3; D is ambiguous. V lost 1 base, J lost 5 bases, and 4 bases lay in between. Germline values: CDR1 LNHDA, CDR2 SQIVND (reference sequence). The CDR3 contains 12 residues. The CDR3: CASSIGRDTQYF. The CDR3 coding sequence is TGTGCCAGTAGTATAGGGCGAGATACGCAGTATTTT.

J is TRBJ1-1 and V is TRBV4-3; 7 positions agree with TRBD1. Germline CDR1 and CDR2: LGHNA and YSLEER. This CDR3 is built from 17 residues. V dropped 0 bases and J dropped 0; count of bases not matched to a gene: 7. CDR3: CASSQDGQGGMNTEAFF. As DNA, the CDR3 is TGCGCCAGCAGCCAAGATGGGCAGGGGGGAATGAACACTGAAGCTTTCTTT.

Regarding this clone: A much larger clone is a single base away; this may be a read error. This sample includes further DNA sequences coding for the same CDR3. The chain is built from TRBV7-2 and TRBJ2-1, with 10 bases aligning to TRBD2. This CDR3 comprises 15 residues. Per the germline V gene, CDR1 is SGHTA and CDR2 is FQGNSA. V shed 1 base, J shed 4 bases, and the junction held 1 base outside the gene matches. CDR3 sequence reads: CASSLGAGGYNEQFF. CDR3 DNA: TGTGCCAGCAGCTTAGGAGCGGGAGGGTACAATGAGCAGTTCTTC.

The CDR3 spells CSAIFSRAFF. DNA for the CDR3: TGCAGCGCTATCTTTTCACGGGCTTTCTTT. The V gene is TRBV29-1, the J gene TRBJ1-1; no clear D. This CDR3 is 10 amino acids long. In germline, CDR1 is SQVTM, CDR2 ANQGSEA. The ends were cut back, 7 bases at V and 11 bases at J, with 14 bases in the middle. Variable domain in full (rest from reference TRBV29-1 and TRBJ1-1): SAVISQKPSRDICQRGTSLTIQCQVDSQVTMMFWYRQQPGQSLTLIATANQGSEATYESGFVIDKFPISRPNLTFSTLTVSNMSPEDSSIYLCSAIFSRAFFGQGTRLTVV.

This CDR3 reads CASSYSDRRGYTF. CDR3 coding DNA: TGTGCCAGCAGTTACTCGGATCGGCGTGGCTACACCTTC. The V gene is TRBV6-5, the J gene TRBJ1-2; the D is unclear. The CDR3 extends over 13 amino acids. Germline V gene sequence: CDR1 MNHEY, CDR2 SVGAGI. V was trimmed by 0 bases and J by 7 bases, leaving 9 bases between them.

This clone was found once. CDR3 sequence reads: CASITQGIHNQPQHF. CDR3 DNA sequence: TGTGCCAGTATAACCCAGGGAATACACAATCAGCCCCAGCATTTT. The gene calls are TRBV28 and TRBJ1-5; D perhaps matches TRBD1 (5 bases). Germline values: CDR1 MDHEN, CDR2 SYDVKM. Trimming took off 9 bases at V and 3 bases at J, with 18 bases between the two ends. This CDR3 contains 15 residues.

V and J are TRBV5-1 and TRBJ2-7, with TRBD2 identical over 10 bases. V lost 4 bases and J lost 0; bases outside the gene matches: 7. CDR3 length: 16 residues. CDR1 and CDR2 (germline): SGHRS, YFSETQ. CDR3 region: CASSPTPSGSSYEQYF. DNA for the CDR3: TGCGCCAGCAGCCCGACTCCTAGCGGGAGCTCCTACGAGCAGTACTTC. The variable domain in full, with the rest retrieved from reference TRBV5-1 and TRBJ2-7, is KAGVTQTPRYLIKTRGQQVTLSCSPISGHRSVSWYQQTPGQGLQFLFEYFSETQRNKGNFPGRFSGRQFSNSRSEMNVSTLELGDSALYLCASSPTPSGSSYEQYFGPGTRLTVT.

This chain joins TRBV28 and TRBJ2-5; 7 bases align to TRBD1. V gave up 5 bases and J gave up 5 bases; unmatched junction bases: 11. Looked up from germline, CDR1 is MDHEN and CDR2 is SYDVKM. There are 15 residues in the CDR3. The CDR3 protein is CASSPPDRVRETQYF. CDR3 DNA sequence: TGTGCCAGCAGTCCCCCCGACAGGGTGAGGGAGACCCAGTACTTC.

The rearrangement links TRBV30 to TRBJ2-3; 12 bases fit TRBD2. V shed 0 bases, J shed 1 base, and the junction held 17 bases outside the gene matches. Germline assignment: CDR1 GTSNPN and CDR2 SVGIG (reference sequence). This CDR3 spans 21 amino acids. The CDR3, as DNA: TGTGCCTGGAGTGTGTTCGGGGGCCTACTTACTAGCGGGAGGCGCACAGATACGCAGTATTTT. Its translation: CAWSVFGGLLTSGRRTDTQYF.

This clone came up a few times. The V and J genes are TRBV10-2 and TRBJ2-2, with TRBD2 matching over 9 bases. The CDR3 is made up of 16 amino acids. CDR1 and CDR2 from the germline V gene are WSHSY and SAAADI. Unmatched junction bases numbered 6, after V lost 3 bases and J lost 4 bases. CDR3 DNA sequence: TGCGCCAGCAGTGACCGTAGCGGGAGTGGCACCGGGGAGCTGTTTTTT. Protein product: CASSDRSGSGTGELFF.

The J gene is TRBJ1-5, the V gene TRBV28, with D maybe TRBD1 (5 bases). Trimming cost V 7 bases and J 5 bases, with 15 bases left between them. Germline assignment: CDR1 MDHEN and CDR2 SYDVKM. The CDR3 runs 14 residues. The CDR3 loop reads CASIKQVGYQPQHF. The DNA of the CDR3 is TGTGCCAGCATTAAACAGGTAGGGTATCAGCCCCAGCATTTT.

The chain is built from TRBV14 and TRBJ1-5; a possible D gene is TRBD1 (6 bases). V lost 4 bases and J lost 0, with 37 bases in between. The CDR3 sequence is 24 residues long. Germline CDR1 reads SGHDN; CDR2 reads FVKESK. CDR3 in amino acids: CASSLETTRGDNQTVKNSNQPQHF. CDR3 DNA: TGTGCCAGCAGCCTAGAGACAACCCGAGGGGACAACCAAACAGTTAAGAATAGCAATCAGCCCCAGCATTTT.